The sequence of this T cell receptor (beta chain) was determined in a study of spatial heterogeneity in lung cancer. TCRdb independently ran MiXCR on the 5' RACE reads; one entry per CDR3 protein. This sample yields tens of thousands of distinct CDR3 sequences, of which about 7% are seen a single time; roughly 2.7% belongs to the top ten. With 4 bases removed from V and 0 bases from J, the gap between germline ends came to 8 bases. This CDR3 contains 14 residues. Germline-derived CDR1 and CDR2 are KGHSH and LQKENI. As to time point: sample taken at primary tumor resection. TCRs were sequenced from unsorted whole RNA of tumor, nontumor lung or PBMC.

The specimen was PBMCs, collected at surgery. The chain couples TRBV18 to TRBJ2-3; D unresolved. The receptor's source is a female donor with early-stage non-small cell lung cancer. This chain's CDR3 is CASSHDTSTDTQYF. The CDR3 DNA follows: TGTGCCAGCTCACATGACACCAGCACAGATACGCAGTATTTT.